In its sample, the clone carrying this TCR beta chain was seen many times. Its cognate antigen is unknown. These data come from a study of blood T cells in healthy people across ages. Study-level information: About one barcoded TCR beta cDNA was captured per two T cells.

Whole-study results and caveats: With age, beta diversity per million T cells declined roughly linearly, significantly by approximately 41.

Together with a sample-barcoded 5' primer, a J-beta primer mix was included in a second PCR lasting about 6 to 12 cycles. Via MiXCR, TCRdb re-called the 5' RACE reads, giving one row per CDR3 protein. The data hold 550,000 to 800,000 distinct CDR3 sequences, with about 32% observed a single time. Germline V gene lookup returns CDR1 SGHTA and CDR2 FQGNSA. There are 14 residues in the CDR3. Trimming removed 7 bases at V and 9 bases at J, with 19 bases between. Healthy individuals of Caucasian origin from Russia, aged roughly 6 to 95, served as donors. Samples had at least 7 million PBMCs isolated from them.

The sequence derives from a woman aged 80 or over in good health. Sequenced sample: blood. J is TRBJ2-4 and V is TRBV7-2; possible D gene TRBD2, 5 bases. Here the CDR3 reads CASKEEPQSGIQYF. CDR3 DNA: TGTGCCAGCAAGGAGGAACCACAGTCCGGCATTCAGTACTTC.